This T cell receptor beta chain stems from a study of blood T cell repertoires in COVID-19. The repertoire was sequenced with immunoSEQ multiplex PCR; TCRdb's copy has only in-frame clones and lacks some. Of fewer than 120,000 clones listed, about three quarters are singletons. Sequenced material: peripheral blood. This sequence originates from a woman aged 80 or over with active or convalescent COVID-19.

As DNA, the CDR3 is TGTGCCAGCATTAGGACAGGGGGCGCATTCGGCAATCAGCCCCAGCATTTT. This encodes CASIRTGGAFGNQPQHF. The rearrangement links TRBV28 to TRBJ1-5; 11 nucleotides agree with TRBD1. Trimming cost V 7 bases and J 2 bases; bases outside gene matches: 10. The CDR3 is 17 residues long. CDR1 is MDHEN and CDR2 is SYDVKM in the germline V gene.